Following are 19 T cell receptor beta chains from one sample sequenced in a study of T cells in Graves' hyperthyroidism and ophthalmopathy. Amplification targeted TCR beta CDR3 regions from RNA transcripts. First-round RT-PCR of the TCR CDR3 relied on the HTBI primer set. TCRdb re-called the multiplex PCR reads with MiXCR, one entry per CDR3 protein. The sample yields roughly 570,000 distinct CDR3 sequences, approximately 44% seen once. Material: peripheral blood or thyroid tissue (not recorded which). The receptor set was obtained from a woman between 18 and 30 years old with Graves' hyperthyroidism.

V is TRBV28 and J is TRBJ1-5; D is possibly TRBD1 (5 bases). The germline CDR1 and CDR2 sequences are MDHEN and SYDVKM. The length of the CDR3 is 13 residues. V was shortened by 8 bases and J by 14 bases, with 22 bases between the two germline ends. CDR3 loop: CASRGGEMAYEHF. The CDR3 nucleotides read TGTGCCAGCCGGGGGGGGGAAATGGCCTACGAGCATTTT. Filled out from reference TRBV28 and TRBJ1-5, the complete variable domain reads DVKVTQSSRYLVKRTGEKVFLECVQDMDHENMFWYRQDPGLGLRLIYFSYDVKMKEKGDIPEGYSVSREKKERFSLILESASTNQTSMYLCASRGGEMAYEHFGDGTRLSIL.

The genes are TRBV24-1 and TRBJ2-5; D gene ambiguous. The CDR3 loop spans 12 amino acids. Germline-derived CDR1 and CDR2 are KGHDR and SFDVKD. V was clipped by 5 bases and J by 2 bases, with 5 bases between them. CDR3 in DNA: TGTGCCACCAGTGGGTCTCAAGAGACCCAGTACTTC. This gives the protein CATSGSQETQYF.

V and J are TRBV7-9 and TRBJ1-2; TRBD1 agrees at 11 bases. Germline CDR1 and CDR2: SEHNR and FQNEAQ (reference sequence). The V gene end was trimmed by 5 bases and the J gene end by 4 bases; junction bases not matched to a gene: 12. The CDR3 consists of 17 residues. CDR3: CASSPSSGTGGFYGYTF. CDR3 coding DNA: TGTGCCAGCAGCCCCTCTTCCGGGACAGGGGGTTTCTATGGCTACACCTTC.

The rearrangement links TRBV2 to TRBJ2-7; no firm D call. The germline CDR1 and CDR2 sequences are SNHLY and FYNNEI. The CDR3 length is 12 residues. For the CDR3, the DNA is TGTGCTAGGGTCCTAGTGATGCCACAGCAGTACTTC. It yields the protein CARVLVMPQQYF.

This clonotype has ten or more counts. The V and J genes are TRBV24-1 and TRBJ2-5, with TRBD2 matching over 8 bases. Germline V lookup: CDR1 KGHDR, CDR2 SFDVKD. The CDR3 loop spans 16 amino acids. After removal of 3 bases from V and 3 bases from J, the junction contained 8 bases not matched to a gene. The CDR3 DNA is TGTGCCACCAGTGATGTCCTCAATAGCGGGGAAGAGACCCAGTACTTC. It is translated as CATSDVLNSGEETQYF.

The chain recombines TRBV20-1 with TRBJ1-4; 8 positions match TRBD1. The trim removed 3 bases at V and 14 bases at J, leaving 11 bases unmatched. The CDR3 extends over 13 amino acids. Germline V gene lookup returns CDR1 DFQATT and CDR2 SNEGSKA (reference sequence). The CDR3 DNA reads TGCAGTGCTAGGCCTTCCGACAGGGGAAGGCTGTTTTTT. As protein: CSARPSDRGRLFF.

This clonotype was counted only a few times. The chain employs TRBV2 and TRBJ2-1; D might be TRBD1 (5 bases). V lost 7 bases to trimming and J lost 4 bases, with 11 bases between them. The germline V gene has CDR1 SNHLY and CDR2 FYNNEI. This CDR3 is 13 amino acids long. The CDR3 is CASTKDIYNEQFF. For the CDR3, the DNA is TGTGCCAGCACCAAGGACATTTACAATGAGCAGTTCTTC. The complete variable domain, with remaining parts taken from reference TRBV2 and TRBJ2-1, reads EPEVTQTPSHQVTQMGQEVILRCVPISNHLYFYWYRQILGQKVEFLVSFYNNEISEKSEIFDDQFSVERPDGSNFTLKIRSTKLEDSAMYFCASTKDIYNEQFFGPGTRLTVL.

J is TRBJ2-2 and V is TRBV29-1; D uncertain. Germline CDR1 is SQVTM and CDR2 is ANQGSEA. The CDR3 has 12 amino acids. V lost 6 bases and J lost 1, with 6 bases in between. The CDR3 DNA sequence: TGCAGCGTGGCGGAGAACACCGGGGAGCTGTTTTTT. Translating it yields CSVAENTGELFF.

The rearrangement links TRBV10-3 to TRBJ1-1, with TRBD1 as a possible D gene (5 bases). CDR1 ENHRY and CDR2 SYGVKD come from the germline V gene. Trimming left V 8 bases short and J 8 bases short, with 9 bases between. This CDR3 spans 10 amino acids. The CDR3, as DNA: TGTGCCATCCGGGGGGTGGAAGCTTTCTTT. This encodes CAIRGVEAFF.

The genes are TRBV20-1 and TRBJ2-5; possible D gene TRBD2, 6 bases. Germline values: CDR1 DFQATT, CDR2 SNEGSKA (reference sequence). V shed 6 bases and J shed 5 bases, with 16 bases lying between them. The CDR3 loop spans 13 amino acids. The CDR3 DNA reads TGCAGTGCCGCCGGACGGGGGAGGGAGACCCAGTACTTC. Amino acids: CSAAGRGRETQYF.

This clonotype occurred many times. This chain links TRBV10-3 with TRBJ1-1; possibly TRBD1 for D (6 bases). V dropped 4 bases and J dropped 1 base, with 10 bases sitting between them. The CDR3 length is 14 residues. Per the germline V gene, CDR1 is ENHRY and CDR2 is SYGVKD. CDR3 DNA sequence: TGTGCCATCAGTGGCAAACAGGGGAACACTGAAGCTTTCTTT. This sequence encodes CAISGKQGNTEAFF.

In the case of this clonotype: A much larger clone is a single base away; this may be a read error. Since the CDR3 does not end with the conserved phenylalanine or tryptophan, this likely comes from a read error. The chain links TRBV3-1 to TRBJ1-1, with D hard to call. Trimming took off 1 base at V and 0 bases at J, with 6 bases between the two ends. The V gene's germline CDR1 is LGHDT and CDR2 YNNKEL (reference sequence). CDR3 size: 14 residues. The CDR3 spells CASSQGLVNTEAFS. The CDR3 coding sequence is TGTGCCAGCAGCCAAGGTTTGGTGAACACTGAAGCTTTCTCT.

The V gene is TRBV24-1, the J gene TRBJ2-5; a weak D match, TRBD1 (8 bases). CDR1 and CDR2 (germline): KGHDR, SFDVKD. V lost 5 bases and J lost 7, with 19 bases in between. This CDR3 is built from 15 residues. CDR3 amino acids: CATSVTTAGTGTQYF. The CDR3 DNA is TGTGCCACCAGTGTTACGACAGCGGGGACAGGGACCCAGTACTTC.

The J gene is TRBJ1-2, the V gene TRBV25-1; D uncertain. V lost 4 bases and J lost 0, with 18 bases in between. CDR1 is MGHDK, CDR2 SYGVNS, per germline. CDR3 length: 17 residues. The CDR3 bases are TGTGCCAGCAGTGCTAACCCGCGGAGTTATCCTAACTATGGCTACACCTTC. Encoded protein: CASSANPRSYPNYGYTF.

Concerning this clonotype: This clone may be a read error of a much larger clone one base away. V gene TRBV19 combines with J gene TRBJ2-5, with 7 bases aligning to TRBD2. Germline CDR1 LNHDA, CDR2 SQIVND (reference sequence). CDR3 length: 14 residues. V was pared by 3 bases and J by 5 bases, with 6 bases of the junction left unmatched. The CDR3 protein is CASSIALRGETQYF. The CDR3 DNA follows: TGTGCCAGTAGTATTGCGTTGCGGGGGGAGACCCAGTACTTC.

This clonotype was observed many times. The V call is TRBV7-9, the J call TRBJ2-7; the match to TRBD2 covers 7 bases. The CDR3 totals 13 residues. With V trimmed by 5 bases and J by 7 bases, 8 bases remained unmatched. The germline gives CDR1 SEHNR, CDR2 FQNEAQ (reference sequence). CDR3 sequence (DNA): TGTGCCAGCAGCGATAAGCGGGGATGGGAGCAGTACTTC. Translation: CASSDKRGWEQYF.

As to this clonotype: This could be a read error, since a much larger clone is one nucleotide away. V gene TRBV15 combines with J gene TRBJ1-2, with D hard to call. CDR3 length equals 11 residues. Per the germline V gene, CDR1 is LNHNV and CDR2 is YYDKDF (reference sequence). V was clipped by 1 base and J by 6 bases, with 3 bases between them. CDR3 sequence: CATSRGDGYTF. DNA of the CDR3: TGTGCCACCAGCAGAGGGGATGGCTACACCTTC.

This clonotype was seen a few times. The chain couples TRBV6-4 to TRBJ2-3; D unresolved. The V end was cut by 2 bases, the J end by 2 bases, with 5 bases between. The CDR3 has 13 amino acids. Germline V gene sequence: CDR1 MRHNA, CDR2 SNTAGT. The CDR3 DNA reads TGTGCCAGCAGTGACAGGGTCACAGATACGCAGTATTTT. It translates to CASSDRVTDTQYF.

The CDR3: CASRWDSGVYNEQFF. The CDR3 DNA follows: TGTGCCAGCCGATGGGACAGCGGGGTTTACAATGAGCAGTTCTTC. V and J are TRBV2 and TRBJ2-1; tentatively, D is TRBD1 or TRBD2 (7 bases each). CDR3 length: 15 amino acids. In germline, CDR1 is SNHLY, CDR2 FYNNEI. V was trimmed by 8 bases and J by 4 bases, leaving 18 bases between them.